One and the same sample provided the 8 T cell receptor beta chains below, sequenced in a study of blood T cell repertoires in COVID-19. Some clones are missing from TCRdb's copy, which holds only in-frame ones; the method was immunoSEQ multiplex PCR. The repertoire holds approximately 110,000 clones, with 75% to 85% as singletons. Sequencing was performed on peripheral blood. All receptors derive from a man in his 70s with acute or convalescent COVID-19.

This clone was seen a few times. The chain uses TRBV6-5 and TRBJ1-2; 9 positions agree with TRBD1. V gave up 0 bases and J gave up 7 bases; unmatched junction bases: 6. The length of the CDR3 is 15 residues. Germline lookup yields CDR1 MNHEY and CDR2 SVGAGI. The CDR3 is CASSYSTQGAGGYTF. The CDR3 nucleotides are TGTGCCAGCAGTTACTCGACACAGGGGGCGGGTGGCTACACCTTC.

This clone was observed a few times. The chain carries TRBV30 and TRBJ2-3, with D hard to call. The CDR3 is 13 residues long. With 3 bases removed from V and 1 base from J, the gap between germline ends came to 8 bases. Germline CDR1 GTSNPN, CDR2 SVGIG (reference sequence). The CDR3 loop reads CAWRSFGTDTQYF. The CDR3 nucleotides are TGTGCCTGGAGAAGCTTCGGCACAGATACGCAGTATTTT.

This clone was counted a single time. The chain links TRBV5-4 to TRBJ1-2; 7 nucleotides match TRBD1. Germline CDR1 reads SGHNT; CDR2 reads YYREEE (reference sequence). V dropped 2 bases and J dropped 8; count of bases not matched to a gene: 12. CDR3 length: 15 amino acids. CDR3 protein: CASSFPSTGSIGYTF. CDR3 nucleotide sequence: TGTGCCAGCAGCTTCCCCTCGACAGGGTCGATAGGCTACACCTTC.

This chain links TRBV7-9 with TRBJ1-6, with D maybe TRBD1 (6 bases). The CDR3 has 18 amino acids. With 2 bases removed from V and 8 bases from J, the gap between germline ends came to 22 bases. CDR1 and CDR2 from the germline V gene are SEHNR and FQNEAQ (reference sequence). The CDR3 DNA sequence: TGTGCCAGCAGCTTAACGGGGCCCCTCAACAGGGCCTATTCACCCCTCCACTTT. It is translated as CASSLTGPLNRAYSPLHF.

Here the CDR3 DNA reads TGTGCCAGCAGCTTAGTTGCGGGGAGTCAGCCCCAGCATTTT. Protein product: CASSLVAGSQPQHF. The gene calls are TRBV7-9 and TRBJ1-5, with D unclear. The CDR3 sequence is 14 residues long. Trimming cost V 1 base and J 6 bases, with 10 bases left between them. Germline V gene lookup returns CDR1 SEHNR and CDR2 FQNEAQ (reference sequence).

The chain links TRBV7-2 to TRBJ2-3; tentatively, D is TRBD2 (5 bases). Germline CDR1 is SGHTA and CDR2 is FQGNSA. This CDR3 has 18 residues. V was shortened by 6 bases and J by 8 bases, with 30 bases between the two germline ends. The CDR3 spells CASRKGSWSGGRVFTQYF. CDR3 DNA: TGTGCCAGCAGGAAGGGATCGTGGAGCGGCGGAAGGGTTTTTACGCAGTATTTT.

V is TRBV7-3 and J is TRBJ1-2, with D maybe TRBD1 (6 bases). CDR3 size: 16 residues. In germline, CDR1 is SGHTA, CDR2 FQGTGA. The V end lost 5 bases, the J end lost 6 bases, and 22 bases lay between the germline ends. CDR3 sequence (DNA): TGTGCCAGCAGCCCAAGGGGGGGTGGGACATCGGATGGCTACACCTTC. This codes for CASSPRGGGTSDGYTF.

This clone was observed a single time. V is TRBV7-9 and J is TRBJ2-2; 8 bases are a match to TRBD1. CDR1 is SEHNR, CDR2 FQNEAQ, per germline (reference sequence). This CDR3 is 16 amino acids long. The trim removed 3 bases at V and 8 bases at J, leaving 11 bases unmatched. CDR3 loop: CASSLRETGDAGELFF. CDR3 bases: TGTGCCAGCAGCTTGAGGGAGACAGGGGACGCGGGGGAGCTGTTTTTT.